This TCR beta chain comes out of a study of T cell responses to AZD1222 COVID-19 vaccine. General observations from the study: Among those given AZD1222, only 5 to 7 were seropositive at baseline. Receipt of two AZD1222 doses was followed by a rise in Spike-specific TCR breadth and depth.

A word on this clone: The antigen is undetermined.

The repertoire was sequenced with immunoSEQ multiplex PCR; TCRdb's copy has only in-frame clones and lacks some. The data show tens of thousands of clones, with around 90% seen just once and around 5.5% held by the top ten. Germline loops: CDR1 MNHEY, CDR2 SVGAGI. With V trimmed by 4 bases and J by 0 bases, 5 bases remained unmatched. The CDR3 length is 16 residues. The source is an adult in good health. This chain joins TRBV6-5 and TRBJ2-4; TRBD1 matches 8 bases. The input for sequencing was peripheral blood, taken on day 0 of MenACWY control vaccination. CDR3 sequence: CASSSTGVGAKNIQYF. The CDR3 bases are TGTGCCAGCAGTTCGACAGGGGTAGGAGCCAAAAACATTCAGTACTTC.